This T cell receptor (beta chain) is from a study of vaccination and CD4 T cells after COVID-19. Study conclusions and caveats: Reactive clonotype counts went from median roughly 20 after infection to roughly 41 after vaccination, nonsignificantly.

The Oncomine TCR Beta short-read assay sequenced DNA from cultured CD4+ T cells. TCRdb itself ran the PCR reads through MiXCR, one entry per CDR3 protein. The sample records approximately 8,800 distinct CDR3 sequences, about 56% being singletons. Sample treatment: approximately nine-day PBMC culture with coronavirus spike peptide pools or control peptides (ViraFEST assay). Once peptide pools had expanded antigen-specific T cells, ViraFEST sequenced TCRs. Fresh medium (containing IL-2) replaced half the medium on days 3 and 7. The V gene lost 0 bases and the J gene lost 4 bases, with 9 bases spanning the gap. The germline gives CDR1 DFQATT, CDR2 SNEGSKA (reference sequence). The CDR3 loop spans 13 amino acids. This clonotype was seen a handful of times. Its specificity is not known.

The chain uses TRBV20-1 and TRBJ1-1; D remains unclear. The clonotype originates from a human donor who had recovered from COVID-19. Sequenced sample: CD4+ T cells from blood, cultured in vitro. The CDR3 sequence: CSARDFGSTEAFF. In nucleotides, the CDR3 is TGCAGTGCTAGAGATTTTGGCTCCACTGAAGCTTTCTTT.